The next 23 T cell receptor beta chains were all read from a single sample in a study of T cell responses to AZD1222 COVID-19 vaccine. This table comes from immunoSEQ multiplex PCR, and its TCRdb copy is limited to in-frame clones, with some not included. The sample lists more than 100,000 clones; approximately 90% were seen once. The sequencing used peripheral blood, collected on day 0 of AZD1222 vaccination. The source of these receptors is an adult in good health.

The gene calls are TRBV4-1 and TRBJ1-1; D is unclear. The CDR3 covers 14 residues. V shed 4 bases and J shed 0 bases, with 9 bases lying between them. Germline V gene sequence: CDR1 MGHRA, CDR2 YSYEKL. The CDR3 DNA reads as TGCGCCAGCAGCCCGACGGTGATGAACACTGAAGCTTTCTTT. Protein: CASSPTVMNTEAFF.

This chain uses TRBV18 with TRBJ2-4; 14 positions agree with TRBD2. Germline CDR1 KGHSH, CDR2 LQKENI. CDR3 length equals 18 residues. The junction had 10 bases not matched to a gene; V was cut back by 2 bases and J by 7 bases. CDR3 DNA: TGTGCCAGCTCACCAGGAAGACTAGCGGGGGGGCCCGGGAACATTCAGTACTTC. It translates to CASSPGRLAGGPGNIQYF. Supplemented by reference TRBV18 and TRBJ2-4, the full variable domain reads NAGVMQNPRHLVRRRGQEARLRCSPMKGHSHVYWYRQLPEEGLKFMVYLQKENIIDESGMPKERFSAEFPKEGPSILRIQQVVRGDSAAYFCASSPGRLAGGPGNIQYFGAGTRLSVL.

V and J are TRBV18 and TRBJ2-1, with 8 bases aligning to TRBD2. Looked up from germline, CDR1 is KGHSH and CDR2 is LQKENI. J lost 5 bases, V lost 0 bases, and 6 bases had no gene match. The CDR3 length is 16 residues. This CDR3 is CASSPPLTSGHNEQFF. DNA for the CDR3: TGTGCCAGCTCACCACCGCTCACTAGCGGCCACAATGAGCAGTTCTTC.

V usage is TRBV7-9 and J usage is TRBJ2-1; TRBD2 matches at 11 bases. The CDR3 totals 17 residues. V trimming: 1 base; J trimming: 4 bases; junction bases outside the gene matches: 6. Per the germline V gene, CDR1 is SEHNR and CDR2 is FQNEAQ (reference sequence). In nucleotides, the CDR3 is TGTGCCAGCAGCTTAGGTGGTAGCGGGAGGGAATACAATGAGCAGTTCTTC. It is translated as CASSLGGSGREYNEQFF.

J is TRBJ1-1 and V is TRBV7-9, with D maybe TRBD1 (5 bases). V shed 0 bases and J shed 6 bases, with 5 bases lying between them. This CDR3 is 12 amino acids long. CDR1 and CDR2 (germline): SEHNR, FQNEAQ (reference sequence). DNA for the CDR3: TGTGCCAGCAGCTTAGCCAGGGCTGAAGCTTTCTTT. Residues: CASSLARAEAFF. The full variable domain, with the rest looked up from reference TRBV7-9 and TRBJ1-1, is DTGVSQNPRHKITKRGQNVTFRCDPISEHNRLYWYRQTLGQGPEFLTYFQNEAQLEKSRLLSDRFSAERPKGSFSTLEIQRTEQGDSAMYLCASSLARAEAFFGQGTRLTVV.

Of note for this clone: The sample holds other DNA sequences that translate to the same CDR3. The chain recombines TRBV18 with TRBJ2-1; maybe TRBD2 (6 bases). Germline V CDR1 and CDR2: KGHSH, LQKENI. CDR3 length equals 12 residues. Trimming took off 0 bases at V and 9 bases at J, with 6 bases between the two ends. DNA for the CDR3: TGTGCCAGCTCACCACCGGGGGGTGAGCAGTTCTTC. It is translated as CASSPPGGEQFF.

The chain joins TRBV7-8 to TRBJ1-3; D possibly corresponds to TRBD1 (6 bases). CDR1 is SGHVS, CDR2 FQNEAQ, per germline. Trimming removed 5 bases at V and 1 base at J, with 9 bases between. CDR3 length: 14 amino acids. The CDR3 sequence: CASSLQGSGNTIYF. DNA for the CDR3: TGTGCCAGCAGCCTACAGGGTTCTGGAAACACCATATATTTT.

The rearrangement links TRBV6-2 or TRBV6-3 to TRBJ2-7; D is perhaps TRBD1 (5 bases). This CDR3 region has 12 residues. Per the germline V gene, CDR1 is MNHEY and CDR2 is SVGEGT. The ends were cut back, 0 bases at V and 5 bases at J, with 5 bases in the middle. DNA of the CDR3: TGTGCCAGCAGTTACTCAGGGGACGAGCAGTACGTC. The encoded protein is CASSYSGDEQYV.

The CDR3 spells CASSPGGVSYNEQFF. The DNA of the CDR3 is TGTGCCAGCAGCCCGGGAGGGGTGTCCTACAATGAGCAGTTCTTC. The chain joins TRBV5-4 to TRBJ2-1, with TRBD2 matching 8 bases. In germline, CDR1 is SGHNT, CDR2 YYREEE (reference sequence). The V gene end was trimmed by 4 bases and the J gene end by 1 base; junction bases not matched to a gene: 4. CDR3 size: 15 residues. Combining the CDR3 with reference TRBV5-4 and TRBJ2-1 gives the whole variable domain ETGVTQSPTHLIKTRGQQVTLRCSSQSGHNTVSWYQQALGQGPQFIFQYYREEENGRGNFPPRFSGLQFPNYSSELNVNALELDDSALYLCASSPGGVSYNEQFFGPGTRLTVL.

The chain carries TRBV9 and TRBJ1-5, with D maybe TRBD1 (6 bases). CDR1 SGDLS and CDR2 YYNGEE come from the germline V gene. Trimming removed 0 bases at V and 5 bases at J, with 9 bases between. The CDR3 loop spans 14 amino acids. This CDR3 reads CASSVDAGDQPQHF. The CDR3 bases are TGTGCCAGCAGCGTAGACGCAGGGGATCAGCCCCAGCATTTT.

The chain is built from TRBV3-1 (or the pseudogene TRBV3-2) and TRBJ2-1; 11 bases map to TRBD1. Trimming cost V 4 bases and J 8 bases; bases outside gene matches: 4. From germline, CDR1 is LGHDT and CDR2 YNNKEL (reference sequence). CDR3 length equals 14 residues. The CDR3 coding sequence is TGTGCCAGCAGCCCGGGACAGGGGGACCATGAGCAGTTCTTC. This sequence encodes CASSPGQGDHEQFF.

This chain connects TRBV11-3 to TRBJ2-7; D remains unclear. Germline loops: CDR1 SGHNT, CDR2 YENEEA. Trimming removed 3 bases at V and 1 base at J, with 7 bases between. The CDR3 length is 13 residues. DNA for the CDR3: TGTGCCAGCAGCTTGTCCCATTCCTACGAGCAGTACTTC. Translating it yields CASSLSHSYEQYF.

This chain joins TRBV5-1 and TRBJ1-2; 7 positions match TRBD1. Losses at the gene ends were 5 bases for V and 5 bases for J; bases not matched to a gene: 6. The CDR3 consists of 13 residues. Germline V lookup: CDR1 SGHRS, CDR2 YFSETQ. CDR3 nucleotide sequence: TGCGCCAGCAGGGCGACAGGGATTTATGGCTACACCTTC. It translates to CASRATGIYGYTF.

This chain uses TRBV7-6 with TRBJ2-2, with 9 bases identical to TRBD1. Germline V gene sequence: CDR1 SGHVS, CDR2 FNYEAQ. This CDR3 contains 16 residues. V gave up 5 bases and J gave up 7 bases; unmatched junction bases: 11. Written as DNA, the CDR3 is TGTGCCAGCAGCCATGGGTCGGGACAGGGTATCGGGGAGCTGTTTTTT. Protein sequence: CASSHGSGQGIGELFF.

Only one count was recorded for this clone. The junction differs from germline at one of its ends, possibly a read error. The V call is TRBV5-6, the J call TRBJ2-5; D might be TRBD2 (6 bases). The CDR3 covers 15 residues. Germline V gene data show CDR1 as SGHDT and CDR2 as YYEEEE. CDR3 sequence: CASSSRGGRQGTQYF. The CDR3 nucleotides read TGTGCCAGCAGCTCGCGGGGAGGCCGGCAAGGGACCCAGTACTTC.

Here the CDR3 reads CAWSGLAGRDEQFF. The CDR3 region has the DNA TGTGCCTGGAGTGGACTAGCGGGGCGCGATGAGCAGTTCTTC. The chain joins TRBV30 to TRBJ2-1, with 11 bases that match TRBD2. Germline V gene data show CDR1 as GTSNPN and CDR2 as SVGIG (reference sequence). CDR3 length equals 14 residues. V was clipped by 1 base and J by 8 bases; unmatched bases: 4.

CDR3 coding DNA: TGCGCCAGCGGGGACCCCAACACCGGGGAGCTGTTTTTT. Residues: CASGDPNTGELFF. The rearrangement uses TRBV10-1 and TRBJ2-2; D is possibly TRBD1 or TRBD2 (5 bases each). Germline assignment: CDR1 WNHNN and CDR2 SYGVQD (reference sequence). Between the trimmed V and J ends, which lost 8 bases and 2 bases, there was a span of 9 bases. The length of the CDR3 is 13 residues.

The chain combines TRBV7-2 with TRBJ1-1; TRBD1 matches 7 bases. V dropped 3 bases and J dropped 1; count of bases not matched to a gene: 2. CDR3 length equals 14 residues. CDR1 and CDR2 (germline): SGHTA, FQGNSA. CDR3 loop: CASSLGQKNTEAFF. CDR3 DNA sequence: TGTGCCAGCAGCTTGGGACAGAAGAACACTGAAGCTTTCTTT. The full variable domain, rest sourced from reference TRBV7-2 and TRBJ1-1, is GAGVSQSPSNKVTEKGKDVELRCDPISGHTALYWYRQSLGQGLEFLIYFQGNSAPDKSGLPSDRFSAERTGGSVSTLTIQRTQQEDSAVYLCASSLGQKNTEAFFGQGTRLTVV.

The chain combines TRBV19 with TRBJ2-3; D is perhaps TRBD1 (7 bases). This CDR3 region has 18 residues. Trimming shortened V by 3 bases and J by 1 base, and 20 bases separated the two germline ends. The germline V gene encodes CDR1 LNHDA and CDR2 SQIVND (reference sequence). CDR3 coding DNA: TGTGCCAGTAGTATGTCGGGGGAGAGGGGGCCCCGCACAGATACGCAGTATTTT. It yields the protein CASSMSGERGPRTDTQYF.

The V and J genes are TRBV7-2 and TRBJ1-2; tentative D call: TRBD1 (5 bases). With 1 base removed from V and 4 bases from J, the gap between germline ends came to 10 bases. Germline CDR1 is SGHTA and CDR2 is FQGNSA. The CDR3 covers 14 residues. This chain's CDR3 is CASSLDWGGYGYTF. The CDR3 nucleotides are TGTGCCAGCAGCTTAGATTGGGGGGGCTATGGCTACACCTTC.

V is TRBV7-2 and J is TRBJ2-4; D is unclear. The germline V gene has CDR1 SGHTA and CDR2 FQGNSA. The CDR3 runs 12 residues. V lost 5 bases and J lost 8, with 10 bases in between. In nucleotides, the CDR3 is TGTGCCAGCAGCGCCTTTGTGGACATTCAGTACTTC. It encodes CASSAFVDIQYF.

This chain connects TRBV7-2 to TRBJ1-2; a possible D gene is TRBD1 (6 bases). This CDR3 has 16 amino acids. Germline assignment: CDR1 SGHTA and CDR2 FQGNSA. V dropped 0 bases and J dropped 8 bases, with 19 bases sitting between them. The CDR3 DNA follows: TGTGCCAGCAGCTTAGCTCGGGGGCAGGGGATGAGCGGCTACACCTTC. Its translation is CASSLARGQGMSGYTF.

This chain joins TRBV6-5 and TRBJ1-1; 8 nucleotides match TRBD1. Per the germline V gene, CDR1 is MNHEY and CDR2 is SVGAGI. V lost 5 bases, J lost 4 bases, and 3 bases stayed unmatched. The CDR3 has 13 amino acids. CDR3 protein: CASSPGTGTEAFF. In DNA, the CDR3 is TGTGCCAGCAGTCCCGGGACAGGCACTGAAGCTTTCTTT.